This TCR beta chain stems from a study of OX40 agonist ivuxolimab in advanced cancers. Broader study findings: Expanded clones were, on average, more numerous in CD8+ T cells than in CD4+.

On this clone itself: Its specificity is unknown.

Data came from immunoSEQ multiplex PCR; TCRdb stores just in-frame clones and leaves some out. The data show approximately 73,000 clones, around 86% seen once. The ends lost 2 bases at V and 5 bases at J; junction bases unmatched: 1. This CDR3 is built from 12 residues. Germline loops: CDR1 GTSNPN, CDR2 SVGIG (reference sequence). Blood was sampled at baseline, cycle 4 day 1, and cycle 7 day 1. This receptor was taken from an adult with an advanced solid tumor such as melanoma, head and neck, liver or kidney cancer. The sample here was CD4+ or CD8+ T cells sorted from blood, taken in a trial of the OX40 agonist ivuxolimab. V gene TRBV30 combines with J gene TRBJ2-5; 8 bases align to TRBD2. The CDR3 sequence: CAWSLAGETQYF. DNA for the CDR3: TGTGCCTGGAGTTTAGCGGGGGAGACCCAGTACTTC.